A single TCR beta chain is shown here with its context. Its specificity is not known. This record belongs to a study of cytotoxic CD8 clonotypes in ibrutinib-treated CLL. The CDR3 has 14 amino acids. The ends were cut back, 2 bases at V and 7 bases at J, with 12 bases in the middle. The germline V gene has CDR1 MDHEN and CDR2 SYDVKM. Repertoires were generated with immunoSEQ multiplex PCR, while TCRdb's copy carries only in-frame clones and drops some. In the table there are almost 85,000 clones, 86% of which are singletons. Study findings and constraints: Baseline clonality, higher than in age-matched healthy donors, tracked circulating CD8+ T-cell counts.

Specimen: PBMCs, collected before ibrutinib treatment. The TCR was taken from a human donor with chronic lymphocytic leukemia. This chain uses TRBV28 with TRBJ2-1, with D perhaps matching TRBD1 or TRBD2 (5 bases each). The CDR3 DNA sequence: TGTGCCAGCAGTTTACTTGGAGAGGGGAATGAGCAGTTCTTC. This codes for CASSLLGEGNEQFF. The full variable domain, its missing parts supplied by reference TRBV28 and TRBJ2-1, is DVKVTQSSRYLVKRTGEKVFLECVQDMDHENMFWYRQDPGLGLRLIYFSYDVKMKEKGDIPEGYSVSREKKERFSLILESASTNQTSMYLCASSLLGEGNEQFFGPGTRLTVL.